The rows below give T cell receptor beta chains drawn from one sample of a study of T cells in Graves' hyperthyroidism and ophthalmopathy. TCRdb called the multiplex PCR reads again in MiXCR, with one record for every CDR3 protein. The profile covers 470,000 or so distinct CDR3 sequences, with around 21% appearing a single time and around a quarter taken by the ten largest. The sequencing input was blood. These receptors came from a man aged 18 to 30 with Graves' hyperthyroidism. Both conserved end residues are part of each CDR3. Each record gives: J gene, clone size, D gene, V gene, CDR3 protein, CDR3 DNA. D genes are given only for firm matches. Some rows have no size entry. The others give once, few or many, or a class for an expanded clone.

J: TRBJ2-5
size: NA
D: TRBD1
V: TRBV30
CDR3: CAWGYTGEETQYF
DNA: TGTGCCTGGGGGTATACAGGGGAAGAGACCCAGTACTTC

J: TRBJ2-7
size: once
D: TRBD2
V: TRBV4-1
CDR3: CASSQDGGLAGVEQYF
DNA: TGCGCCAGCAGCCAAGATGGGGGACTAGCGGGAGTTGAGCAGTACTTC

J: TRBJ2-2
size: few
D: TRBD2
V: TRBV12-3/TRBV12-4
CDR3: CASSLRAGLAGELFF
DNA: TGTGCCAGCAGTTTGAGAGCGGGATTGGCCGGGGAGCTGTTTTTT

J: TRBJ2-2
size: NA
D: TRBD2
V: TRBV15
CDR3: CATSRDLSGGGTGELFF
DNA: TGTGCCACCAGCAGGGATCTTAGCGGGGGGGGAACCGGGGAGCTGTTTTTT

J: TRBJ2-4
size: few
D: TRBD2
V: TRBV27
CDR3: CASSFGLAGGKNIQYF
DNA: TGTGCCAGCAGTTTCGGACTAGCGGGGGGGAAAAACATTCAGTACTTC

J: TRBJ1-2
size: NA
D: TRBD1
V: TRBV30
CDR3: CAWSVARGLGGYTF
DNA: TGTGCCTGGAGTGTAGCTAGGGGGCTTGGTGGCTACACCTTC

J: TRBJ2-7
size: many
D: NA
V: TRBV19
CDR3: CASSPGTAHEQYF
DNA: TGTGCCAGTAGTCCAGGGACGGCCCACGAGCAGTACTTC

J: TRBJ1-2
size: many
D: NA
V: TRBV30
CDR3: CAWSVDLAGNGYTF
DNA: TGTGCCTGGAGTGTAGACCTGGCGGGAAATGGCTACACCTTC

J: TRBJ1-1
size: NA
D: NA
V: TRBV12-3/TRBV12-4
CDR3: CASSEGFRRTEAFF
DNA: TGTGCCAGCAGTGAGGGCTTTAGGAGGACTGAAGCTTTCTTT

J: TRBJ1-3
size: many
D: NA
V: TRBV12-3/TRBV12-4
CDR3: CASSFFPTSSGNTIYF
DNA: TGTGCCAGCAGTTTTTTCCCCACGAGCTCTGGAAACACCATATATTTT

J: TRBJ1-1
size: many
D: NA
V: TRBV2
CDR3: CASSEEGRPTEAFF
DNA: TGTGCCAGCAGTGAAGAGGGAAGGCCCACTGAAGCTTTCTTT

J: TRBJ2-5
size: many
D: TRBD1
V: TRBV24-1
CDR3: CATSTGGAQGASETQYF
DNA: TGTGCCACCAGTACCGGAGGTGCGCAGGGGGCATCGGAGACCCAGTACTTC

J: TRBJ1-1
size: many
D: NA
V: TRBV20-1
CDR3: CSAWTSTEAFF
DNA: TGCAGTGCCTGGACGAGTACTGAAGCTTTCTTT

J: TRBJ1-5
size: NA
D: NA
V: TRBV6-1
CDR3: CASSDGGSNQPQHF
DNA: TGTGCCAGCAGTGACGGAGGTAGCAATCAGCCCCAGCATTTT

J: TRBJ2-7
size: NA
D: TRBD1
V: TRBV6-1
CDR3: CASSSGTGTPYEQYF
DNA: TGTGCCAGCTCCTCCGGGACAGGGACTCCCTACGAGCAGTACTTC

J: TRBJ2-7
size: many
D: NA
V: TRBV12-3/TRBV12-4
CDR3: CASSFQGFGEQYF
DNA: TGTGCCAGCAGTTTCCAGGGGTTTGGCGAGCAGTACTTC

J: TRBJ1-1
size: NA
D: NA
V: TRBV19
CDR3: CASSVFTGTMNTVAFF
DNA: TGTGCCAGTAGTGTGTTTACCGGGACAATGAACACTGTAGCTTTCTTT

J: TRBJ2-7
size: few
D: NA
V: TRBV18
CDR3: CASSPPWDLDGSSYEQYF
DNA: TGTGCCAGCTCACCACCGTGGGACCTGGACGGTAGCTCCTACGAGCAGTACTTC